This TCR beta chain was recorded in a study of post-analysis software for immune sequencing data. Study-wide points: Higher frequency in patients than in controls was seen for several TRBV segments, with TRBV5-6, TRBV5-1 and TRBV20-1 among them. Significantly lower normalized Chao1 diversity was found in patients with multiple sclerosis relative to controls.

The V and J ends lost 1 base and 2 bases respectively, with 24 bases between them. CDR1 MDHEN and CDR2 SYDVKM come from the germline V gene. The CDR3 length is 19 residues. Prepared libraries of TCR beta cDNA carried unique molecular identifiers. One entry per CDR3 protein results from TCRdb running MiXCR on the PCR reads. The sample holds roughly 800,000 distinct CDR3 sequences, approximately 53% seen once. This clonotype was seen more than once but under ten times. Its antigen remains unidentified. This chain connects TRBV28 to TRBJ2-7, with a weak D call TRBD1 (6 bases). The sample taken for sequencing was blood. The receptor was derived from a girl aged 5 to 17 with multiple sclerosis. Here the CDR3 reads CASSLSLAVMTGGTYEQYF. The DNA of the CDR3 is TGTGCCAGCAGTTTATCCCTCGCCGTCATGACAGGCGGAACCTACGAGCAGTACTTC.